The subject of this entry is one TCR beta chain. Its target is not known. The CDR3 covers 12 residues. Germline CDR1 reads KGHDR; CDR2 reads SFDVKD. The germline V and J ends were trimmed by 1 base and 6 bases, with 4 bases remaining between them. The data were produced by immunoSEQ multiplex PCR, yet TCRdb's version contains in-frame clones alone and is incomplete. This repertoire shows about 480,000 clones, approximately 88% found once; its top ten account for about 13%. The treatment was: some 20 received Ad26.COV2.S at low or high dose, single or two shots; several received placebo; per-sample allocation not given. Day 63 following the first vaccine or placebo injection was when the samples were taken. This record belongs to a study of Ad26.COV2.S vaccination and SARS-CoV-2 variants. Whole-study findings and limits: Vaccinees reportedly had broad spike-specific CD8+ and CD4+ T cell responses. Quantification of TCR breadth and depth may have yielded underestimates of total T cell responses.

The genes are TRBV24-1 and TRBJ2-3; D is undetermined. The origin of this receptor is a person aged 18-60 years who received the Ad26.COV2.S COVID-19 vaccine or a placebo. The specimen was peripheral blood, collected in a trial of Ad26.COV2.S vaccine versus placebo. The CDR3 DNA is TGTGCCACCAGTGATTTCAGCGATACGCAGTATTTT. The encoded protein is CATSDFSDTQYF.